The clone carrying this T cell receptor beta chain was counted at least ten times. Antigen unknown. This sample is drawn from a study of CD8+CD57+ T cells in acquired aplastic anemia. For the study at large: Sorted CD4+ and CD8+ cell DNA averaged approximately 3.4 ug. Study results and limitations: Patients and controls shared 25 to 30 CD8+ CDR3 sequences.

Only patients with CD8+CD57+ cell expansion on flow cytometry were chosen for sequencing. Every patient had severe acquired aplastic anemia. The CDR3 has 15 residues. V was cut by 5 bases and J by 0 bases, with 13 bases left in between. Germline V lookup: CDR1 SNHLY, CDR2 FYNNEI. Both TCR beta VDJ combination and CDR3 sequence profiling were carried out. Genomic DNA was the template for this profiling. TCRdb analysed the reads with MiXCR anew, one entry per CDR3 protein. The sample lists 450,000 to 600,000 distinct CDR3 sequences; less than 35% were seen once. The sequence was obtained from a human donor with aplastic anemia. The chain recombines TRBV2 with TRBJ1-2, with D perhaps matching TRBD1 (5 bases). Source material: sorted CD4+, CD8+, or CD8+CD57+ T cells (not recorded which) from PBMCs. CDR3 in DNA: TGTGCCAGCAGTCCCGTGGGGGGACCTAACTATGGCTACACCTTC. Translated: CASSPVGGPNYGYTF. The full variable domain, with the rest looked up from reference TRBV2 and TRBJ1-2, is EPEVTQTPSHQVTQMGQEVILRCVPISNHLYFYWYRQILGQKVEFLVSFYNNEISEKSEIFDDQFSVERPDGSNFTLKIRSTKLEDSAMYFCASSPVGGPNYGYTFGSGTRLTVV.